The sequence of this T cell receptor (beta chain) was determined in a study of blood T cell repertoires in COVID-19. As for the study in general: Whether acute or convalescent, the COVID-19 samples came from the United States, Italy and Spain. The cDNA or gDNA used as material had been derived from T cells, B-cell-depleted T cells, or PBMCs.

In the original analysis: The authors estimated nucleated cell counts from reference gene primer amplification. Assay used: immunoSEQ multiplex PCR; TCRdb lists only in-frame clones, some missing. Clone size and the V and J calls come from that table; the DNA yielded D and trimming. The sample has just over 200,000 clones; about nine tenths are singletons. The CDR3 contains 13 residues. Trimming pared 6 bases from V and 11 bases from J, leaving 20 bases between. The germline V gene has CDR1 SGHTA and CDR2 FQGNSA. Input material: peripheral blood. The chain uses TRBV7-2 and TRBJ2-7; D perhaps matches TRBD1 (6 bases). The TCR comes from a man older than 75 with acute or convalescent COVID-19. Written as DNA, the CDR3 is TGTGCCAGCAGACAAACTGGGGGCCCCGGGGAGTACTTC. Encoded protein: CASRQTGGPGEYF.